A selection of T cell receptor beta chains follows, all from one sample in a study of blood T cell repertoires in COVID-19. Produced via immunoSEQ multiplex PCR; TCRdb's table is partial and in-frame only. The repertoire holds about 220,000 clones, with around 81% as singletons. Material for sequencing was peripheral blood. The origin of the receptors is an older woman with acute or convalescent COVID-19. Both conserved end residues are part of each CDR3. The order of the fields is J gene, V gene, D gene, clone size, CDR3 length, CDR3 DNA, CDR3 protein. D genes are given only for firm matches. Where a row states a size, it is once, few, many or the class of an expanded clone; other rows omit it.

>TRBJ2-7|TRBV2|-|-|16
TGTGCCAGCCACCCTAGAGGAGCAGGGGAAAGGTACGAGCAGTACTTC
CASHPRGAGERYEQYF
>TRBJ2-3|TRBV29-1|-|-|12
TGCAGCGTTGATCAGGGCGCGGATACGCAGTATTTT
CSVDQGADTQYF
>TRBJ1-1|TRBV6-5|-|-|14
TGTGCCAGCAGTTACTCCTGGCAGGGTGAAGAAGCTTTCTTT
CASSYSWQGEEAFF
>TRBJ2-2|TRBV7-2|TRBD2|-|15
TGTGCCAGCAGCTTAATTAGCGGGTCGACCGGGGAGCTGTTTTTT
CASSLISGSTGELFF
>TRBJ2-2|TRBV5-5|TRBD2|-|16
TGTGCCAGCAGCCCGGGACTAGCGCGGGACACCGGGGAGCTGTTTTTT
CASSPGLARDTGELFF
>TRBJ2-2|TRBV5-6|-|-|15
TGTGCCAGCAGCTTGGCCGGGGTTAACACCGGGGAGCTGTTTTTT
CASSLAGVNTGELFF
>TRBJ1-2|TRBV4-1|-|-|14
TGCGCCAGCAGCCAAAACCAGGAATCAGTAAGCTACACCTTC
CASSQNQESVSYTF
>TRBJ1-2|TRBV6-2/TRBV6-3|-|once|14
TGTGCCAGCAGTTACAGTGGACAGACCTATGGCTACACCTTC
CASSYSGQTYGYTF
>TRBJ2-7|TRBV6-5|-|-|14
TGTGCCAGCAGGCGGGACAGTCCATCCTACGAGCAGTACTTC
CASRRDSPSYEQYF
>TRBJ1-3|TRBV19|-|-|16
TGTGCCAGTAGTGCCTCAGGTTACCACTCTGGAAACACCATATATTTT
CASSASGYHSGNTIYF
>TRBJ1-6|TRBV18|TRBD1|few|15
TGTGCCAGCTCACCGGGACAGGGGTTGAGTTCACCCCTCCACTTT
CASSPGQGLSSPLHF
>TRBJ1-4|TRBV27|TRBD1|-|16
TGTGCCAGCAGTCCACGCTCCGGGACAGGGGGAGGAAAACTGTTTTTT
CASSPRSGTGGGKLFF
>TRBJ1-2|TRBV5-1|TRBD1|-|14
TGCGCCAGCAGCTTGGAGGGACAGGGAAGAGGCTACACCTTC
CASSLEGQGRGYTF
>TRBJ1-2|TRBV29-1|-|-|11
TGCAGCGTTGAAGGGCAGGGAGGCTACACCTTC
CSVEGQGGYTF
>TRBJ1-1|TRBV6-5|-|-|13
TGTGCCAGCAGGGTCATGAGTAACACTGAAGCTTTCTTT
CASRVMSNTEAFF
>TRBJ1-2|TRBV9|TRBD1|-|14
TGTGCCAGCAGCGTACAGGGGGCGGCGGGTAGCTACACCTTC
CASSVQGAAGSYTF
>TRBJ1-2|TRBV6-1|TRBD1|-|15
TGTGCCAGCAGTGAAGCCCCCGGACAGGCCTATGGCTACACCTTC
CASSEAPGQAYGYTF
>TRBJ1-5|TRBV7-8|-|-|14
TGTGCCAGCAGCTTAAATACAGGTTATCAGCCCCAGCATTTT
CASSLNTGYQPQHF
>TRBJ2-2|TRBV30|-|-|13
TGTGCCTGGAGTGGGGAGGTCTCCGGGGAGCTGTTTTTT
CAWSGEVSGELFF
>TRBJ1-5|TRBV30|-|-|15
TGTGCCTGGAGTGTCCGGGAGCACCGCAATCAGCCCCAGCATTTT
CAWSVREHRNQPQHF
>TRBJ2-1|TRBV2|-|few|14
TGTGCCAGCAAGGAGCAGGGCCCCGGCAATGAGCAGTTCTTC
CASKEQGPGNEQFF
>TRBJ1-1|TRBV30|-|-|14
TGTGCCTGGAGTGGGCCAGCGCAGGGCACTGAAGCTTTCTTT
CAWSGPAQGTEAFF
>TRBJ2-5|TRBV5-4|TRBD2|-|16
TGTGCCAGCAGCCCAAGACTAGCGGGGGTTAAAGAGACCCAGTACTTC
CASSPRLAGVKETQYF
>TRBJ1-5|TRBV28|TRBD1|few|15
TGTGCCAGCAGCCAGACAGGGTCAAGCAATCAGCCCCAGCATTTT
CASSQTGSSNQPQHF
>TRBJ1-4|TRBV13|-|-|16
TGTGCCAGCAGCTTAGGCTTGACAGGCGTGAATGAAAAACTGTTTTTT
CASSLGLTGVNEKLFF
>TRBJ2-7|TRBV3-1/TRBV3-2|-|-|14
TGTGCCAGCAGCCACACAGGGAATACCTACGAGCAGTACTTC
CASSHTGNTYEQYF
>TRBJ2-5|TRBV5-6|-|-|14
TGTGCCAGCAGCCCCCGGGGAAACCAAGAGACCCAGTACTTC
CASSPRGNQETQYF
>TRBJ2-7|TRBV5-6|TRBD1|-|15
TGTGCCAGCAGCCGTCCGGGACAGGGGGTTTTCGAGCAGTACTTC
CASSRPGQGVFEQYF
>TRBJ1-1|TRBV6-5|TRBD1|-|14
TGTGCCAGCAGACCGGGACAGATGAACACTGAAGCTTTCTTT
CASRPGQMNTEAFF
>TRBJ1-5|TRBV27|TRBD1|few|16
TGTGCCAGCAGTCCCCGGACAGGCCGGATGGCACAGCCCCAGCATTTT
CASSPRTGRMAQPQHF
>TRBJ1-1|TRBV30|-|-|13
TGTGCCTGGGACAGAGACAGAGATCGAAAAGCTTTCTTT
CAWDRDRDRKAFF
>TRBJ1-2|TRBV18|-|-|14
TGTGCCAGCTCACGACCGAGGGTTGACTATGGCTACACCTTC
CASSRPRVDYGYTF
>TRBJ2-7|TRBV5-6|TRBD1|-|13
TGTGCCAGCAGCCTCCGCACCAGGGGGCGTGAGTACTTC
CASSLRTRGREYF
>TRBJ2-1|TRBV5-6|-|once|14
TGTGCCAGCAGCACTTACAGGTTTCTCAATGAGCAGTTCTTC
CASSTYRFLNEQFF
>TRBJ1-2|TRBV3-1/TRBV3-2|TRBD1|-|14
TGTGCCAGCAGCCAAGATGACAGGGGGCGAGGCTACACCTTC
CASSQDDRGRGYTF
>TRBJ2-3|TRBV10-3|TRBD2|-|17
TGTGCCATCAGTGAGTCGCCCGGACTAGCGGGGGCAGATACGCAGTATTTT
CAISESPGLAGADTQYF
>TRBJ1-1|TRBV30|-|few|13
TGTGCCTGGGTACTGGACAGTGGCACTGAAGCTTTCTTT
CAWVLDSGTEAFF
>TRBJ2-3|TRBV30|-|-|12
TGTGCCTGGAGCTTAGTCACAGATACGCAGTATTTT
CAWSLVTDTQYF
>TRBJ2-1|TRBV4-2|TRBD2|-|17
TGTGCCAGCAGCCAAGTGGGGAGCGGGGTTAGAGACAATGAGCAGTTCTTC
CASSQVGSGVRDNEQFF
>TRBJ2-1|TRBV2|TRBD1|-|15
TGTGCCAGCAGAGAGACAGGGGGTGATAACAATGAGCAGTTCTTC
CASRETGGDNNEQFF
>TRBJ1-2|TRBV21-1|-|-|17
TGTGCCAGCAGCATAAGGACAGTGAGTCTTTGGAACTATGGCTACACCTTC
CASSIRTVSLWNYGYTF
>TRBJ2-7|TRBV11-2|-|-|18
TGTGCCAGCAGCCCCCAATCCTTGTCGGGGGGCTCCTCCTACGAGCAGTACTTC
CASSPQSLSGGSSYEQYF